The T cell receptor beta chain under discussion was sequenced for a study of shared clonotypes between healthy human individuals. The V end was cut by 4 bases, the J end by 5 bases, with 17 bases between. The CDR3 totals 15 residues. Germline V gene lookup returns CDR1 GTSNPN and CDR2 SVGIG (reference sequence). Repertoires were generated with immunoSEQ multiplex PCR, while TCRdb's copy carries only in-frame clones and drops some. Seen here are roughly 2.2 million clones, about nine tenths observed once, and the top ten hold 0.3% to 0.4%. Sequences were obtained from naive CD4+ T cells from PBMCs. The subset was: CD45RA+ positively selected. The chain recombines TRBV30 with TRBJ2-2; a possible D gene is TRBD1 (6 bases). The clonotype comes from a man younger than 35 in good health. Some clones in this sample may be carry-over from other donors' samples. CDR3 bases: TGTGCCTGGAAGTTATGGGGGCGTAGGACCGGGGAGCTGTTTTTT. Its translation: CAWKLWGRRTGELFF. Combining the CDR3 with reference TRBV30 and TRBJ2-2 gives the whole variable domain SQTIHQWPATLVQPVGSPLSLECTVEGTSNPNLYWYRQAAGRGLQLLFYSVGIGQISSEVPQNLSASRPQDRQFILSSKKLLLSDSGFYLCAWKLWGRRTGELFFGEGSRLTVL.